Listed below are T cell receptor beta chains from one sample, sequenced in a study of blood T cells in healthy people across ages. MiXCR was run by TCRdb on the 5' RACE reads, yielding one entry per CDR3 protein. The repertoire consists of 650,000 to 1,000,000 distinct CDR3 sequences, with 35% to 40% occurring once and the leading ten covering over 10%. Sequencing used blood. These receptors were obtained from a man aged 18 to 30 in good health. CDR3s include the opening cysteine and the closing phenylalanine or tryptophan. D genes are given only for firm matches. Size tells how often a clone was seen (once, few, many) or the class of an expanded clone, and some rows leave it out.

>many|TRBV12-3/TRBV12-4|.|TRBJ2-3
TGTGCCAGCAGTGCGGGGACCACCACAGATACGCAGTATTTT
CASSAGTTTDTQYF
>.|TRBV20-1|TRBD1|TRBJ2-2
TGCAGTGCTAGAGCTTACAGGGGCCGCACCGGGGAGCTGTTTTTT
CSARAYRGRTGELFF
>few|TRBV2|.|TRBJ1-2
TGTGCCAGCAGTGATTTGGGCTCTGGCTACACCTTC
CASSDLGSGYTF
>few|TRBV6-2/TRBV6-3|.|TRBJ2-5
TGTGCCAGCAGTTCGAATACCCAGGGTCCCCAAGAGACCCAGTACTTC
CASSSNTQGPQETQYF
>few|TRBV7-8|TRBD1|TRBJ1-5
TGTGCCAGCAGCTCGGGACAGGCGAGGGTTAGCAATCAGCCCCAGCATTTT
CASSSGQARVSNQPQHF
>few|TRBV7-2|.|TRBJ1-6
TGTGCCAGCAGCGCACAGGGTGGAGGGGCAAATTCACCCCTCCACTTT
CASSAQGGGANSPLHF
>.|TRBV5-1|TRBD1|TRBJ2-1
TGCGCCAGCAGCTTAGGGACAGGGATTTACAATGAGCAGTTCTTC
CASSLGTGIYNEQFF
>many|TRBV10-3|.|TRBJ2-7
TGTGCCATCAGTGTTGTTCCATACGAGCAGTACTTC
CAISVVPYEQYF
>few|TRBV28|.|TRBJ1-1
TGTGCCAGCAGTGTGCCGGGGGGCACTGAAGCTTTCTTT
CASSVPGGTEAFF
>.|TRBV11-2|.|TRBJ2-2
TGTGCCAGCAGCCCCAAGGCGGACACCGGGGAGCTGTTTTTT
CASSPKADTGELFF
>.|TRBV20-1|TRBD2|TRBJ2-2
TGCAGTGCTAGGGCTAGCGGGGGGCAGAACACCGGGGAGCTGTTTTTT
CSARASGGQNTGELFF
>few|TRBV5-1|.|TRBJ1-1
TGCGCCAGCAGCCTCAACAGGGATGAAGCTTTCTTT
CASSLNRDEAFF
>few|TRBV27|TRBD2|TRBJ2-1
TGTGCCAGCAGTTCGGGGACTAGCGGGACCAATGAGCAGTTCTTC
CASSSGTSGTNEQFF
>few|TRBV12-3/TRBV12-4|.|TRBJ2-2
TGTGCCAGCAGTAACCTCAGGGGCACCGGGGAGCTGTTTTTT
CASSNLRGTGELFF
>.|TRBV20-1|TRBD2|TRBJ2-7
TGCAGTGCTAGAGATCTGAGCGGGGGCTCCTACAATGGGCAGTACTTC
CSARDLSGGSYNGQYF
>.|TRBV12-5|TRBD1|TRBJ1-5
TGTGCTAGTGGTTTGGCTACCGGGACAGGGGACTATAGCAATCAGCCCCAGCATTTT
CASGLATGTGDYSNQPQHF
>many|TRBV5-5|.|TRBJ2-5
TGTGCCAGCAGCTTGGGCGCCGGGGACCGAGAGACCCAGTACTTC
CASSLGAGDRETQYF
>few|TRBV29-1|TRBD1|TRBJ1-2
TGCAGCGCGGGACAGGGGATAGTCTACACCTTC
CSAGQGIVYTF
>.|TRBV4-3|TRBD1|TRBJ1-5
TGCGCCAGCAGCCAGGGGACAGGGCAAAGCAATCAGCCCCAGCATTTT
CASSQGTGQSNQPQHF
>once|TRBV5-1|TRBD2|TRBJ2-7
TGCGCCAGCGCCAGTAGCGGGAGCTCCTACGAGCAGTACTTC
CASASSGSSYEQYF
>.|TRBV25-1|.|TRBJ2-7
TGTGCCGGCAGTGATTTAGGCGGGCAAACTTCCTACGAGCAGTACTTC
CAGSDLGGQTSYEQYF
>many|TRBV29-1|.|TRBJ1-1
TGCAGCGTCGAAGGGACAGAAGCTTTCTTT
CSVEGTEAFF
>many|TRBV12-3/TRBV12-4|.|TRBJ2-3
TGTGCCAGCAGTGAACTAGCTATCACAGATACGCAGTATTTT
CASSELAITDTQYF
>.|TRBV5-4|TRBD2|TRBJ2-1
TGTGCCAGCAGCTTATTGGGGACTAGCGGAAACAATGAGCAGTTCTTC
CASSLLGTSGNNEQFF
>.|TRBV3-1|TRBD1|TRBJ2-5
TGTGCCAGCAACCTAGGGACAGAAGGTACCCAGTACTTC
CASNLGTEGTQYF
>.|TRBV4-3|TRBD1|TRBJ2-5
TGCGCCAGCAGCCCGGGACAGGGGGCGGACAATGAGCAGTACTTC
CASSPGQGADNEQYF
>.|TRBV12-3/TRBV12-4|.|TRBJ2-2
TGTGCCAGCAGTTTAGCTGGATTGAGACCCGGGGAGCTGTTTTTT
CASSLAGLRPGELFF
>few|TRBV7-2|.|TRBJ2-3
TGTGCCAGCAGCTTACATAGGGCAGATACGCAGTATTTT
CASSLHRADTQYF
>few|TRBV5-1|.|TRBJ1-6
TGCGCCAGCAAGGATCCACGTTTCACTGATAATTCACCCCTCCACTTT
CASKDPRFTDNSPLHF
>many|TRBV12-3/TRBV12-4|.|TRBJ1-2
TGTGCCAGCAGTTTCGAGTCGACAGAAAACCTCTATGGCTACACCTTC
CASSFESTENLYGYTF
>.|TRBV6-1|.|TRBJ1-4
TGTGCCAGCAGTAAGTTTGTACCAGACAGGAGGCTCAATGAAAAACTGTTTTTT
CASSKFVPDRRLNEKLFF
>.|TRBV12-3/TRBV12-4|TRBD2|TRBJ2-1
TGTGCCAGCAGTCTACTAGCGGGGGGCCGGGATGAGCAGTTCTTC
CASSLLAGGRDEQFF
>.|TRBV5-1|.|TRBJ2-1
TGCGCCAGCAGCTTGAGTGGGGGGAAGTCGCTGGATGAGCAGTTCTTC
CASSLSGGKSLDEQFF
>few|TRBV7-2|TRBD2|TRBJ2-7
TGTGCCAGCAGTTCAAGCGGGGGGACCTACAATGAGCAGTACTTC
CASSSSGGTYNEQYF
>.|TRBV5-1|TRBD1|TRBJ2-7
TGCGCCAGCAGCCCCCAAGGGGAGGGGACAGGGTTGGATGAGCAGTACTTC
CASSPQGEGTGLDEQYF
>.|TRBV20-1|TRBD1|TRBJ1-2
TGCAGTGCTAGAGACAGGGGGCGAGTTGACCACACCTTC
CSARDRGRVDHTF
>.|TRBV3-1|.|TRBJ1-1
TGTGCCAGCAGCCAAGAGGGAGGGGGATGGCTGCTGAACACTGAAGCTTTCTTT
CASSQEGGGWLLNTEAFF
>few|TRBV6-5|TRBD1|TRBJ1-5
TGTGCCAGCAGTGAAGGACAGGGTCTACAGCCCCAGCATTTT
CASSEGQGLQPQHF
>.|TRBV6-2/TRBV6-3|TRBD1|TRBJ1-2
TGTGCCAGCGGACCAGGGGGACCACAGGACTATGGCTACACCTTC
CASGPGGPQDYGYTF
>.|TRBV2|TRBD1|TRBJ1-2
TGTGCCAGCAGGGACGACAGGGAACCTGGCTACACCTTC
CASRDDREPGYTF
>few|TRBV20-1|TRBD2|TRBJ2-5
TGCAGTGCCACTGGACTAGCGGGGAACCAAGAGACCCAGTACTTC
CSATGLAGNQETQYF
>few|TRBV20-1|.|TRBJ2-7
TGCAGTGCTAGAGATACTTGGGCTTCGGCCTACGAGCAGTACTTC
CSARDTWASAYEQYF
>few|TRBV30|.|TRBJ1-1
TGTGCACTGGGGACAATGGAGGACACTGAAGCTTTCTTT
CALGTMEDTEAFF
>.|TRBV2|TRBD2|TRBJ2-3
TGTGCCAGCAGTCAGGGGACTAGCGGGGTATTTGATACGCAGTATTTT
CASSQGTSGVFDTQYF
>many|TRBV20-1|.|TRBJ2-1
TGCAGTGCTAGACCTGAACGAGCGGGGACAGCCAAGTTCTTC
CSARPERAGTAKFF
>few|TRBV7-3|TRBD1|TRBJ1-2
TGTGCCAGCAGCTTATCCCGACAGGGGTATGGCTACACCTTC
CASSLSRQGYGYTF
>few|TRBV27|TRBD1|TRBJ2-5
TGTGCCAGCAGTCCTTCCTTTAGGACAGGGGTGGGAGAGACCCAGTACTTC
CASSPSFRTGVGETQYF
>.|TRBV6-5|.|TRBJ2-1
TGTGCCAGCAGTTCGTGGGGGGTCTCCTACAATGAGCAGTTCTTC
CASSSWGVSYNEQFF
>once|TRBV7-2|TRBD2|TRBJ2-3
TGTGCCGGCAGCTTTCTAGCGGGGAGCACAGATACGCAGTATTTT
CAGSFLAGSTDTQYF
>.|TRBV20-1|.|TRBJ1-2
TGCAGTGCTAGGGGGATCGACGGCTATGGCTACACCTTC
CSARGIDGYGYTF
>many|TRBV5-1|TRBD1|TRBJ2-5
TGCGCCAGCAGCTACACCGGGACAGGGAGTCAAGAGACCCAGTACTTC
CASSYTGTGSQETQYF
>many|TRBV12-3/TRBV12-4|TRBD2|TRBJ2-1
TGTGCCAGCAGTGCCTCCGGGACTAGCCTGTTCTTC
CASSASGTSLFF
>few|TRBV3-1|.|TRBJ2-6
TGTGCCAGCAGCCAAGATCTGACTGGGGCCAACGTCCTGACTTTC
CASSQDLTGANVLTF
>.|TRBV27|.|TRBJ1-1
TGTGCCAGCAGTTTTTCACCGAACACTGAAGCTTTCTTT
CASSFSPNTEAFF
>.|TRBV12-3/TRBV12-4|.|TRBJ1-1
TGTGCCAGCGAACCCGATACAGGGCCCAACACTGAAGCTTTCTTT
CASEPDTGPNTEAFF
>.|TRBV4-1|.|TRBJ2-5
TGCGCCAGCAGCCTAGGGGTGGATGAGCAGTACTTC
CASSLGVDEQYF
>.|TRBV10-3|.|TRBJ2-1
TGTGCCATCAGTGGTCGGGGCGGGGACTCATACAATGAGCAGTTCTTC
CAISGRGGDSYNEQFF
>few|TRBV11-2|.|TRBJ2-5
TGTGCCAGCAGCTTAGATAGTTGGGAGACCCAGTACTTC
CASSLDSWETQYF
>once|TRBV18|.|TRBJ1-1
TGTGCCAGCTCAACGGATGAGAACACTGAAGCTTTCTTT
CASSTDENTEAFF
>.|TRBV29-1|.|TRBJ2-5
TGCAGCGTCGCCTGGATCGCGGATCGGGAGACCCAGTACTTC
CSVAWIADRETQYF